The 14 T cell receptor beta chains below were found in one sample sequenced in a study of T cells in women clearing cervical HPV infection (dated by TCRdb to the late 2010s). The method behind the library was the immunoSEQ multiplex PCR assay. The immuneACCESS repertoire file appears here via TCRdb, limited to in-frame rearrangements. These files lack a portion of the clones; in checked studies, under half of the deficit traces to unresolved V genes, and the cause of the others is not known. The sample has approximately 35,000 clones on record. 7.8% of the sample is taken by the ten largest. Specimen: blood buffy coat. The receptors were gathered from a woman aged 18-69 years with a cervical HPV16 infection that either progressed to CIN3+ or cleared (not recorded which).

The CDR3 DNA, read in part, is TGTGCCAGCAGCTTGCTTGGACAGGGGGGATCACCC. Residues: CASSLLGQGGSP. The full-length CDR3 reads as CASSLLGQGGSPLHF. V is TRBV5-4 and J is TRBJ1-6, with 10 bases identical to TRBD1. With the read ending 3 residues before the CDR3 end, the germline J gene is used to fill in that end. The junction had 5 bases not matched to a gene; V was cut back by 1 base and J by 10 bases. The CDR3 is 15 amino acids. Germline V gene sequence: CDR1 SGHNT, CDR2 YYREEE (reference sequence).

CDR3 loop: CASSVGTRQNTGELFF. The sequenced CDR3 bases are TGTGCCAGCAGTGTGGGCACGCGACAAAACACCGGGGAG. J is TRBJ2-2 and V is TRBV6-1; the D is unclear. The read ends 3 residues early relative to the CDR3; the germline J gene fills the gap. The CDR3 is 16 amino acids. Trimming stripped 4 bases from V and 2 bases from J, with 14 bases between. CDR1 and CDR2 from the germline V gene are MNHNS and SASEGT.

With respect to this clone: Read sequence stops 3 residues before the CDR3 end, and the germline J gene provides the missing end. This chain links TRBV2 with TRBJ2-5; TRBD2 matches at 9 bases. The germline CDR1 and CDR2 sequences are SNHLY and FYNNEI. This CDR3 has 12 amino acids. Trimming cost V 6 bases and J 4 bases; bases outside gene matches: 0. CDR3 protein: CASRREGETQYF. CDR3 DNA (partial): TGTGCCAGCAGGCGGGAGGGAGAGACC.

Worth noting for this clone: The sequence runs out 3 residues before the end of the CDR3; the remainder is reconstructed from the germline J gene. The gene calls are TRBV12-3 or TRBV12-4 and TRBJ2-7; 12 nucleotides match TRBD2. The CDR3 runs to 15 residues. The ends lost 8 bases at V and 4 bases at J; junction bases unmatched: 9. Partial CDR3 DNA: TGTGCCAGCGTTCCTCGGACTAGCGGGGAGTACGAG. This sequence encodes CASVPRTSGEYE. The entire CDR3 protein reads CASVPRTSGEYEQYF.

Of note for this clone: The CDR3 end falls 3 residues outside the read, so it is completed with the germline J gene. The chain couples TRBV5-4 to TRBJ2-5; 7 bases are a match to TRBD1. V dropped 0 bases and J dropped 4; count of bases not matched to a gene: 6. The CDR3 is 15 amino acids. Germline loops: CDR1 SGHNT, CDR2 YYREEE (reference sequence). CDR3 DNA, as far as it was read: TGTGCCAGCAGCTTGGCCTTACAGGGGTCAGAGACC. Its translation is CASSLALQGSET. The CDR3 in full is CASSLALQGSETQYF. Supplemented by reference TRBV5-4 and TRBJ2-5, the full variable domain reads ETGVTQSPTHLIKTRGQQVTLRCSSQSGHNTVSWYQQALGQGPQFIFQYYREEENGRGNFPPRFSGLQFPNYSSELNVNALELDDSALYLCASSLALQGSETQYFGPGTRLLVL.

Comments on this clone: The CDR3 extends 3 residues past the end of the read, so its final part is completed from the germline J gene. The gene calls are TRBV20-1 and TRBJ2-1, with D perhaps TRBD1 (6 bases). V lost 0 bases and J 2 bases, leaving 14 bases between the germline ends. The CDR3 contains 16 residues. Germline V gives CDR1 DFQATT, CDR2 SNEGSKA (reference sequence). This CDR3 is CSARDRAEGAYNEQFF. The CDR3 DNA, read in part, is TGCAGTGCTAGAGATAGGGCTGAGGGGGCCTACAATGAG.

Turning to this clone: The CDR3 end lies 3 residues beyond the end of the read and is filled in from the germline J gene. This chain joins TRBV20-1 and TRBJ2-1; D remains ambiguous. This CDR3 region has 12 residues. Germline CDR1 reads DFQATT; CDR2 reads SNEGSKA (reference sequence). The V end lost 4 bases, the J end lost 7 bases, and 11 bases lay between the germline ends. The CDR3 loop reads CSATRGMNEQFF. The covered CDR3 bases are TGCAGTGCTACTCGAGGTATGAATGAG.

The CDR3 bases that were read are TGTGCCAGCAGCTTGGATATCTCCTACGAG. It yields the protein CASSLDISYE. The CDR3 in its entirety is CASSLDISYEQYF. The J gene is TRBJ2-7, the V gene TRBV5-4, with D unresolved. The read stops 3 residues short of the end of the CDR3; the missing end is completed from the germline J gene. V lost 0 bases and J 0 bases, leaving 4 bases between the germline ends. In germline, CDR1 is SGHNT, CDR2 YYREEE (reference sequence). The CDR3 covers 13 residues. The whole variable domain, remainder taken from reference TRBV5-4 and TRBJ2-7, is ETGVTQSPTHLIKTRGQQVTLRCSSQSGHNTVSWYQQALGQGPQFIFQYYREEENGRGNFPPRFSGLQFPNYSSELNVNALELDDSALYLCASSLDISYEQYFGPGTRLTVT.

On this clone itself: The sequence runs out 3 residues before the end of the CDR3; the remainder is reconstructed from the germline J gene. V and J are TRBV29-1 and TRBJ2-1, with no clear D. This CDR3 has 15 amino acids. Germline V lookup: CDR1 SQVTM, CDR2 ANQGSEA. Trimming removed 2 bases from V and 0 bases from J, with 11 bases in between. Partial CDR3 DNA: TGCAGCGTTGAACTGGCGGTTCACTCCTACAATGAG. It is translated as CSVELAVHSYNE. The full CDR3 is CSVELAVHSYNEQFF.

About this clone: The sequenced fragment ends 3 residues before the CDR3 boundary, so the rest is inferred from the germline J gene. This chain joins TRBV19 and TRBJ2-1; 7 bases map to TRBD2. V lost 6 bases, J lost 6 bases, and 5 bases stayed unmatched. The germline CDR1 and CDR2 sequences are LNHDA and SQIVND (reference sequence). The CDR3 is 13 residues long. CDR3 loop: CASSFGGSNEQFF. Incomplete CDR3 DNA: TGTGCCAGTAGCTTCGGCGGGAGCAATGAG.

Of note for this clone: The CDR3 goes on 3 residues after the read ends, and that part is filled in from the germline J gene. The same CDR3 can be traced to other DNA sequences in this sample. V usage is TRBV5-1 and J usage is TRBJ2-2, with D tentatively TRBD2 (5 bases). V lost 0 bases to trimming and J lost 6 bases, with 6 bases between them. The CDR3 consists of 13 residues. Germline V gene lookup returns CDR1 SGHRS and CDR2 YFSETQ. CDR3 in amino acids: CASSLGGSGELFF. CDR3 bases read: TGCGCCAGCAGCTTGGGAGGGTCCGGGGAG.

In terms of frequency, this clone is medium-sized (0.01 to 0.1%). The read terminates 3 residues before the CDR3 end, so the remaining end is supplied by the germline J gene. The chain is built from TRBV14 and TRBJ2-4; 7 nucleotides align to TRBD1. The CDR3 extends over 12 amino acids. Germline V gives CDR1 SGHDN, CDR2 FVKESK. CDR3: CASSPKGTVQYF. The sequenced part of the CDR3 DNA is TGTGCCAGCAGCCCTAAAGGGACAGTT.

Worth noting for this clone: The read stops 3 residues short of the end of the CDR3; the missing end is completed from the germline J gene. The chain links TRBV7-3 to TRBJ2-1, with D perhaps TRBD1 (5 bases). Germline assignment: CDR1 SGHTA and CDR2 FQGTGA. The CDR3 runs to 13 residues. V was cut by 1 base and J by 5 bases, with 6 bases left in between. CDR3 bases read: TGTGCCAGCAGCTTAAACAGGAACAATGAG. The encoded protein is CASSLNRNNE. The whole CDR3 is CASSLNRNNEQFF.

Remarks on this clone: The CDR3 is cut off 3 residues early in the read; its end comes from the germline J gene. The chain has TRBV4-2 and TRBJ1-6; D may be TRBD1 (5 bases). Trimming cost V 6 bases and J 7 bases, with 19 bases left between them. The CDR3 runs 16 residues. Germline V gene sequence: CDR1 LGHNA, CDR2 YNFKEQ. The CDR3 protein is CASRPQVGVGNSPLHF. The sequenced part of the CDR3 DNA is TGTGCCAGCAGGCCCCAAGTAGGGGTAGGGAATTCACCC.